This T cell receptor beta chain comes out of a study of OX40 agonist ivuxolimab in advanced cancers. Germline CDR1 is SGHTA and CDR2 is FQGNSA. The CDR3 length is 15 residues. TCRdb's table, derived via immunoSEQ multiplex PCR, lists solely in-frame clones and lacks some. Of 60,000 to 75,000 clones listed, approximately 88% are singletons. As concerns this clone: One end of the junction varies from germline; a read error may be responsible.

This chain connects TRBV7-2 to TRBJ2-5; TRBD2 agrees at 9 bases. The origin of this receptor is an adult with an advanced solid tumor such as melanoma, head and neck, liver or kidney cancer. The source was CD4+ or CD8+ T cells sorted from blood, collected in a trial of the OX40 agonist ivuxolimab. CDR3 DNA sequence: TGCGCCAGCAGCCTAAGACCTAGCGGGACAGAGACCCAGTACTTC. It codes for CASSLRPSGTETQYF.